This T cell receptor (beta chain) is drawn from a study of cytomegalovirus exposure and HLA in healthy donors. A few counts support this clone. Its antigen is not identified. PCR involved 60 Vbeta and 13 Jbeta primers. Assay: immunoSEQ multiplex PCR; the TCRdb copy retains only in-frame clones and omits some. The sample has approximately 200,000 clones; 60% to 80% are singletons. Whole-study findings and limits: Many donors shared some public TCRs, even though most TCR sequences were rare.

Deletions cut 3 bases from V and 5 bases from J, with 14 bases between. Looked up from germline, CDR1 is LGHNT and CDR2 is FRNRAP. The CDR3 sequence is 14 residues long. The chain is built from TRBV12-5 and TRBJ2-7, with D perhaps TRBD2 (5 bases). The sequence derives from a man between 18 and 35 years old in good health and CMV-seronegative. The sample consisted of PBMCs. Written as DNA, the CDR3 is TGTGCTAGTGGTTTAGGTAGTGAGAGGGACGAGCAGTACTTC. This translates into CASGLGSERDEQYF. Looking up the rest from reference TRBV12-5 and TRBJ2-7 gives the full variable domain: DARVTQTPRHKVTEMGQEVTMRCQPILGHNTVFWYRQTMMQGLELLAYFRNRAPLDDSGMPKDRFSAEMPDATLATLKIQPSEPRDSAVYFCASGLGSERDEQYFGPGTRLTVT.